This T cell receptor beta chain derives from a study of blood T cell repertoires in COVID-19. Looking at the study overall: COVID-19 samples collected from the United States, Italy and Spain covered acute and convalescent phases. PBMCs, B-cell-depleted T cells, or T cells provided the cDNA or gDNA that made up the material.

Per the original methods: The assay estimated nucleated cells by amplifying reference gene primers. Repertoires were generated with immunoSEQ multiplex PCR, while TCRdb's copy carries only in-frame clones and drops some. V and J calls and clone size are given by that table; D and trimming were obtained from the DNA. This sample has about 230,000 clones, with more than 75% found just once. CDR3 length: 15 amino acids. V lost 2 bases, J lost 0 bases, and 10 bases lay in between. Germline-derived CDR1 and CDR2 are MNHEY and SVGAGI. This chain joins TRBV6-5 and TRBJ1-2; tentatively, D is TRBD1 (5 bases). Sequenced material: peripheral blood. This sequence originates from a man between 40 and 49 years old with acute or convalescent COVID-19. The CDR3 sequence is CASSYRDRANYGYTF. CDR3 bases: TGTGCCAGCAGTTACCGAGACAGAGCTAACTATGGCTACACCTTC.